Given below is one T cell receptor beta chain in context. The source of the sample is a study of cytotoxic CD8 clonotypes in ibrutinib-treated CLL. Study-level background: Of the patients, about a dozen were relapsed/refractory, over 14 treatment-naive and fewer than 18 IGHV unmutated.

About 1.9 micrograms of genomic DNA (from cryopreserved PBMCs) were used for TCR beta libraries. The method was immunoSEQ multiplex PCR; TCRdb's version includes in-frame clones alone and lacks a portion of them. The sample holds around 250,000 clones, 60% to 75% seen once. The source of this sequence is a human donor with chronic lymphocytic leukemia. Sequenced material: PBMCs, taken after 24 months of ibrutinib treatment.

CDR3 nucleotides: TGTGCCAGCAGCTTCCCGGGGAACACTGAAGCTTTCTTT. Translation gives CASSFPGNTEAFF. The gene calls are TRBV7-9 and TRBJ1-1; D gene ambiguous. The germline gives CDR1 SEHNR, CDR2 FQNEAQ (reference sequence). The length of the CDR3 is 13 residues. Trimming removed 3 bases from V and 1 base from J, with 6 bases in between.